One and the same sample provided the 9 T cell receptor beta chains below, sequenced in a study of metastatic and nonmetastatic thyroid tumors. TCRdb called clones again from the PCR reads with MiXCR. The repertoire holds roughly 34,000 clones, with about 33% as singletons. Thyroid surgery had not been preceded by any treatment in any patient. The sequenced sample consisted of tumor tissue. These receptors were obtained from a female donor with papillary thyroid cancer or a benign thyroid nodule (not recorded which). Some clones in this sample may be carry-over from other donors' samples.

This clone was counted between two and nine times. The chain uses TRBV12-3 or TRBV12-4 and TRBJ1-2; 7 bases line up with TRBD1. This CDR3 is 12 amino acids long. V dropped 6 bases and J dropped 8; count of bases not matched to a gene: 6. The CDR3 bases are TGTGCCAGCAGGACGACAGGGAGCGGCTACACCTTC. This encodes CASRTTGSGYTF.

The chain has TRBV14 and TRBJ2-7; perhaps TRBD2 as D (6 bases). The CDR3 has 16 residues. V lost 0 bases and J 2 bases, leaving 14 bases between the germline ends. The germline gives CDR1 SGHDN, CDR2 FVKESK. CDR3 nucleotides: TGTGCCAGCAGCCAAGAAGTTGGGGACTCAGCCTACGAGCAGTACTTC. Translating gives CASSQEVGDSAYEQYF.

This clone was seen more than once but under ten times. The chain joins TRBV6-1 to TRBJ2-7; no firm D call. CDR3 length: 11 residues. Germline values: CDR1 MNHNS, CDR2 SASEGT. V was shortened by 6 bases and J by 7 bases, with 10 bases between the two germline ends. The CDR3 region is CASSNGLEQYF. In nucleotides, the CDR3 is TGTGCCAGCAGCAATGGTTTAGAGCAGTACTTC.

V is TRBV28 and J is TRBJ1-6, with D unresolved. The V gene's germline CDR1 is MDHEN and CDR2 SYDVKM. The CDR3 sequence is 13 residues long. V lost 1 base and J 10 bases, leaving 8 bases between the germline ends. DNA for the CDR3: TGTGCCAGCAGTTTATTAGGGAAATCACCCCTCCACTTT. The encoded protein is CASSLLGKSPLHF.

The chain uses TRBV12-3 or TRBV12-4 and TRBJ2-7, with 9 bases aligning to TRBD1. The CDR3 sequence is 13 residues long. Germline trimming cut 7 bases from V and 6 bases from J; bases unmatched to any gene: 7. The CDR3 loop is CASIRTGVSEQYF. The CDR3 coding sequence is TGTGCCAGCATTCGGACAGGGGTCTCCGAGCAGTACTTC.

As DNA, the CDR3 is TGTGCCAGCAGCCCTCGACAGGGTTGGGAGCAGTTCTTC. This encodes CASSPRQGWEQFF. J is TRBJ2-1 and V is TRBV7-9, with TRBD1 identical over 7 bases. This CDR3 region has 13 residues. Trimming took 5 bases from V and 10 from J; bases not matched to a gene: 8. The germline V gene has CDR1 SEHNR and CDR2 FQNEAQ (reference sequence).

This clone was counted a few times. The chain employs TRBV5-1 and TRBJ1-3; 7 bases are shared with TRBD1. Germline-derived CDR1 and CDR2 are SGHRS and YFSETQ. The J segment lost 0 bases and the V segment lost 4 bases, leaving 7 bases of the junction unmatched. This CDR3 comprises 16 residues. The CDR3 region is CASSPGQAISGNTIYF. The CDR3 DNA sequence: TGCGCCAGCAGCCCTGGACAGGCGATCTCTGGAAACACCATATATTTT.

V gene TRBV6-6 combines with J gene TRBJ2-6; TRBD1 aligns across 12 bases. The germline V gene encodes CDR1 MNHNY and CDR2 SVGAGI (reference sequence). Trimming removed 6 bases from V and 3 bases from J; junction bases left unmatched: 9. The CDR3 loop spans 18 amino acids. Here the CDR3 DNA reads TGTGCCAGCAGGTCAGGGGGACAGGGGGCCTTTGGGGCCAACGTCCTGACTTTC. Translated, it gives CASRSGGQGAFGANVLTF.

This clone has just a few counts. The V and J genes are TRBV28 and TRBJ1-5; no clear D. The germline V gene encodes CDR1 MDHEN and CDR2 SYDVKM. Between the trimmed V and J ends, which lost 2 bases and 2 bases, there was a span of 13 bases. The CDR3 extends over 16 amino acids. The CDR3 coding sequence is TGTGCCAGCAGTTTAATTCTAAGACGGGGCAATCAGCCCCAGCATTTT. Residues: CASSLILRRGNQPQHF.